This entry lists 12 T cell receptor beta chains sequenced from one sample in a study of shared clonotypes between healthy human individuals. Generated by immunoSEQ multiplex PCR, the TCRdb table keeps only in-frame clones and is missing some. The table has about 2.3 million clones, just over 90% seen once. The sample taken for sequencing was naive CD4+ T cells from PBMCs. Subset of the sample: CD45RA+ positively selected. These receptors came from a man between 18 and 35 years old in good health. Some clones in this sample may be carry-over from other donors' samples.

The gene calls are TRBV7-2 and TRBJ2-3; unclear D gene. This CDR3 comprises 14 residues. Per the germline V gene, CDR1 is SGHTA and CDR2 is FQGNSA. V was trimmed by 0 bases and J by 2 bases, leaving 6 bases between them. CDR3 DNA sequence: TGTGCCAGCAGCTTAGCGCTCCACACAGATACGCAGTATTTT. Translating it yields CASSLALHTDTQYF.

The J gene is TRBJ1-2, the V gene TRBV13; D remains unclear. With 0 bases removed from V and 5 bases from J, the gap between germline ends came to 7 bases. This CDR3 has 13 amino acids. The V gene's germline CDR1 is PRHDT and CDR2 FYEKMQ (reference sequence). This CDR3 reads CASSLGARYGYTF. As DNA, the CDR3 is TGTGCCAGCAGCTTAGGGGCCCGTTATGGCTACACCTTC.

This clone was observed once. DNA of the CDR3: TGCGCCAGCAGCCAAGATCCGAGGACAGGGGGCAGAAATGAGCAGTTCTTC. The encoded protein is CASSQDPRTGGRNEQFF. V gene TRBV4-3 combines with J gene TRBJ2-1; 11 bases are shared with TRBD1. V was clipped by 0 bases and J by 7 bases; unmatched bases: 8. This CDR3 has 17 residues. Germline V lookup: CDR1 LGHNA, CDR2 YSLEER.

The CDR3 DNA is TGCGCCAGCAGCCAAGTAGTTCTACTGGGAACTGAAGCTTTCTTT. It translates to CASSQVVLLGTEAFF. The chain couples TRBV4-3 to TRBJ1-1; D ambiguous. There are 15 residues in the CDR3. Looked up from germline, CDR1 is LGHNA and CDR2 is YSLEER. The ends were cut back, 1 base at V and 5 bases at J, with 14 bases in the middle.

The table lists this clone with a count of one. The rearrangement uses TRBV28 and TRBJ1-2, with no clear D. This CDR3 comprises 11 residues. CDR1 and CDR2 from the germline V gene are MDHEN and SYDVKM. Trimming stripped 8 bases from V and 8 bases from J, with 12 bases between. The CDR3 DNA reads TGTGCCAGCGCCTCATCGGGGGGCTACACCTTC. This encodes CASASSGGYTF.

The genes are TRBV7-8 and TRBJ2-7; TRBD1 aligns across 12 bases. The CDR3 is 17 residues long. V dropped 4 bases and J dropped 4; count of bases not matched to a gene: 11. The germline V gene encodes CDR1 SGHVS and CDR2 FQNEAQ. The CDR3 region has the DNA TGTGCCAGCAGCTCAAGCCTTGGGGACAGGGGGCTGTACGAGCAGTACTTC. Amino acids: CASSSSLGDRGLYEQYF.

The V call is TRBV7-4, the J call TRBJ2-1, with 7 bases matching TRBD2. V shed 4 bases, J shed 0 bases, and the junction held 6 bases outside the gene matches. The CDR3 has 16 residues. Per germline, CDR1 SGHVT and CDR2 SQSDAQ. CDR3 residues: CASSSLAQSSYNEQFF. The CDR3 region has the DNA TGTGCCAGCAGCTCACTAGCGCAGAGCTCCTACAATGAGCAGTTCTTC.

V gene TRBV6-1 combines with J gene TRBJ2-7, with a possible D match to TRBD1 (5 bases). V gave up 4 bases and J gave up 3 bases, with 10 bases separating them. The germline CDR1 and CDR2 sequences are MNHNS and SASEGT. The CDR3 runs 13 residues. CDR3 sequence: CASSAAGNYEQYF. The CDR3 DNA reads TGTGCCAGCAGTGCGGCAGGGAACTACGAGCAGTACTTC.

The J gene is TRBJ2-5, the V gene TRBV23-1; TRBD1 might be the D (5 bases). TRBV23-1 is an ORF, and what it does is uncertain. The CDR3 sequence is 13 residues long. V dropped 8 bases and J dropped 1 base, with 11 bases sitting between them. Written as DNA, the CDR3 is TGCGCCAGCCGTCCCCAGGGCCAAGAGACCCAGTACTTC. As protein: CASRPQGQETQYF.

The chain uses TRBV5-1 and TRBJ2-7, with D possibly being TRBD1 or TRBD2 (5 bases each). The CDR3 contains 13 residues. V was shortened by 5 bases and J by 3 bases, with 12 bases between the two germline ends. From germline, CDR1 is SGHRS and CDR2 YFSETQ. The CDR3 sequence is CASRPGPLYEQYF. CDR3 sequence (DNA): TGCGCCAGCAGACCGGGACCCCTCTACGAGCAGTACTTC.

The chain employs TRBV7-3 and TRBJ1-1; 7 positions agree with TRBD1. CDR1 is SGHTA and CDR2 is FQGTGA in the germline V gene. Trimming took 3 bases from V and 5 from J; bases not matched to a gene: 3. CDR3 length: 13 amino acids. The CDR3 here is CASSFDRETEAFF. CDR3 bases: TGTGCCAGCAGCTTTGACAGGGAGACTGAAGCTTTCTTT.

Concerning this clone: At the DNA level, this CDR3 is encoded by other sequences in the same sample as well. This chain joins TRBV15 and TRBJ2-2, with 8 bases matching TRBD1. The CDR3 spans 15 residues. Germline CDR1 reads LNHNV; CDR2 reads YYDKDF (reference sequence). V gave up 0 bases and J gave up 7 bases; unmatched junction bases: 4. The chain's CDR3 is CATSRDRGRNGELFF. CDR3 sequence (DNA): TGTGCCACCAGCAGAGACAGGGGGCGAAACGGGGAGCTGTTTTTT.